This T cell receptor beta chain originates from a study of T-cell reconstitution after alpha-beta-depleted transplantation in children. Study-level points and caveats: Counts and diversity of T cells one year after transplant came mostly from newly produced T cells.

CDR3 length: 15 residues. Germline CDR1 and CDR2: LNHNV and YYDKDF (reference sequence). Germline trimming cut 0 bases from V and 14 bases from J; bases unmatched to any gene: 9. Using unique molecular identifiers, the investigators prepared the TCRbeta library. One entry per CDR3 protein results from TCRdb running MiXCR on the PCR reads. The profile shows fewer than 350,000 distinct CDR3 sequences, approximately 7.3% of them singletons. A remark on this clonotype: The antigen remains unidentified.

The chain joins TRBV15 to TRBJ1-4; 10 bases match TRBD1. Source: peripheral blood, taken 360 days after TCRalphabeta/CD19-depleted stem cell transplant. The sequence derives from a female patient aged 2 to 10 who had a stem cell transplant for Fanconi anemia, so the T cells may come from the graft donor. The CDR3 DNA reads as TGTGCCACCAGCAGAGAAAGGACAGGGGGAGGATGGCTGTTTTTT. This translates into CATSRERTGGGWLFF.